Shown below are 5 T cell receptor beta chains from a single sample sequenced in a study of radiation and T cells in renal cell carcinoma. The time point here: blood 2 weeks post-SBRT. Treatment denoted: 15 Gy SBRT to primary tumor, nephrectomy 4 weeks later. The repertoire was sequenced with immunoSEQ multiplex PCR; TCRdb's copy has only in-frame clones and lacks some. The table includes roughly 150,000 clones, approximately 86% detected once. The sample here was blood, taken from a patient whose treatment included radiotherapy and nephrectomy. The receptors come from a woman in her 50s with renal cell carcinoma.

This chain links TRBV7-9 with TRBJ2-7; D uncertain. Per germline, CDR1 SEHNR and CDR2 FQNEAQ (reference sequence). The V end lost 5 bases, the J end lost 7 bases, and 18 bases lay between the germline ends. The CDR3 loop spans 14 amino acids. In DNA form, the CDR3 reads TGTGCCAGCAGCGTACCGGGCGCCCAGGCGGAGCAGTACTTC. As protein: CASSVPGAQAEQYF.

The V call is TRBV7-8, the J call TRBJ2-3, with TRBD2 as a possible D gene (6 bases). The CDR3 is made up of 17 amino acids. Trimming stripped 1 base from V and 0 bases from J, with 14 bases between. Looked up from germline, CDR1 is SGHVS and CDR2 is FQNEAQ. The CDR3 DNA reads TGTGCCAGCAGCTTAGGCGGGTTCGGGACTAGCACAGATACGCAGTATTTT. Protein sequence: CASSLGGFGTSTDTQYF. Using reference TRBV7-8 and TRBJ2-3 for the parts outside the CDR3, the full variable domain is GAGVSQSPRYKVAKRGQDVALRCDPISGHVSLFWYQQALGQGPEFLTYFQNEAQLDKSGLPSDRFFAERPEGSVSTLKIQRTQQEDSAVYLCASSLGGFGTSTDTQYFGPGTRLTVL.

The genes are TRBV19 and TRBJ2-5; D ambiguous. Germline V gene sequence: CDR1 LNHDA, CDR2 SQIVND (reference sequence). The ends were cut back, 5 bases at V and 4 bases at J, with 14 bases in the middle. CDR3 size: 14 residues. The CDR3 sequence is CASSPRGRGETQYF. The DNA for the CDR3 is TGTGCCAGTAGTCCCCGAGGCAGAGGAGAGACCCAGTACTTC. The entire variable domain, with the rest obtained from reference TRBV19 and TRBJ2-5, is as follows: DGGITQSPKYLFRKEGQNVTLSCEQNLNHDAMYWYRQDPGQGLRLIYYSQIVNDFQKGDIAEGYSVSREKKESFPLTVTSAQKNPTAFYLCASSPRGRGETQYFGPGTRLLVL.

V is TRBV6-5 and J is TRBJ2-3; D is possibly TRBD1 (5 bases). Trimming took off 10 bases at V and 4 bases at J, with 12 bases between the two ends. This CDR3 region has 12 residues. CDR1 and CDR2 (germline): MNHEY, SVGAGI. This CDR3 is CATRESSDTQYF. The CDR3 DNA reads as TGTGCCACCAGGGAATCCTCAGATACGCAGTATTTT.

The chain combines TRBV11-1 with TRBJ2-5; the D gene is possibly TRBD1 (6 bases). With 6 bases removed from V and 1 base from J, the gap between germline ends came to 15 bases. This CDR3 spans 15 amino acids. CDR1 is SGHAT, CDR2 FQDESV, per germline (reference sequence). In nucleotides, the CDR3 is TGTGCCAGCAGAACAGGGTCAGGGACCCAAGAGACCCAGTACTTC. It encodes CASRTGSGTQETQYF.